The next 13 T cell receptor beta chains were all read from a single sample in a study of CD8+CD57+ T cells in acquired aplastic anemia. Sequenced patients had shown CD8+CD57+ cell expansion by flow cytometry. The use of genomic DNA as template underpinned the TCR beta VDJ and CDR3 profiling. Each CDR3 protein gets one entry after TCRdb re-called the reads with MiXCR. The sample records 200,000 to 300,000 distinct CDR3 sequences, 40% to 50% being singletons. Specimen: sorted CD4+, CD8+, or CD8+CD57+ T cells (not recorded which) from PBMCs. These receptors originate from a human donor with aplastic anemia.

The rearrangement joins TRBV7-3 to TRBJ2-3; D call uncertain. V lost 0 bases, J lost 0 bases, and 4 bases lay in between. Germline lookup yields CDR1 SGHTA and CDR2 FQGTGA. This CDR3 has 14 residues. The CDR3 region has the DNA TGTGCCAGCAGCTTAACGGGCAGCACAGATACGCAGTATTTT. It translates to CASSLTGSTDTQYF.

The rearrangement joins TRBV15 to TRBJ2-7; no clear D gene. From germline, CDR1 is LNHNV and CDR2 YYDKDF (reference sequence). The CDR3 loop spans 13 amino acids. V lost 0 bases and J 2 bases, leaving 5 bases between the germline ends. CDR3 nucleotide sequence: TGTGCCACCAGCAGAGACACCACCTACGAGCAGTACTTC. It encodes CATSRDTTYEQYF.

This clonotype was recorded once. The chain has TRBV9 and TRBJ2-1, with D possibly being TRBD1 (6 bases). The CDR3 extends over 11 amino acids. CDR1 and CDR2 (germline): SGDLS, YYNGEE. The germline V and J ends were trimmed by 4 bases and 15 bases, with 14 bases remaining between them. This CDR3 reads CASSRDTDAFF. In nucleotides, the CDR3 is TGTGCCAGCAGCCGGGACACAGACGCGTTCTTC.

This clonotype was recorded many times. V is TRBV7-8 and J is TRBJ2-7; TRBD2 matches at 10 bases. V shed 2 bases, J shed 0 bases, and the junction held 7 bases outside the gene matches. CDR1 and CDR2 (germline): SGHVS, FQNEAQ. CDR3 length: 17 amino acids. The CDR3 region is CASSLYASGGRSYEQYF. In DNA form, the CDR3 reads TGTGCCAGCAGCTTATATGCTAGCGGGGGCCGCTCCTACGAGCAGTACTTC.

This clonotype appeared a few times. V usage is TRBV27 and J usage is TRBJ2-7; 10 positions match TRBD1. Germline loops: CDR1 MNHEY, CDR2 SMNVEV (reference sequence). V was pared by 3 bases and J by 6 bases, with 5 bases of the junction left unmatched. This CDR3 contains 14 residues. CDR3 protein: CASSLGQGNREQYF. The DNA for the CDR3 is TGTGCCAGCAGTTTGGGACAGGGGAATCGCGAGCAGTACTTC.

Only one count was recorded for this clonotype. The chain couples TRBV25-1 to TRBJ1-6; the D gene is possibly TRBD1 (6 bases). Between the trimmed V and J ends, which lost 6 bases and 9 bases, there was a span of 15 bases. The CDR3 totals 14 residues. In germline, CDR1 is MGHDK, CDR2 SYGVNS. The CDR3 nucleotides are TGTGCCAGCAGCAGCGGGGGGGCCGCTTCACCCCTCCACTTT. Amino acid sequence: CASSSGGAASPLHF. Filled out from reference TRBV25-1 and TRBJ1-6, the complete variable domain reads EADIYQTPRYLVIGTGKKITLECSQTMGHDKMYWYQQDPGMELHLIHYSYGVNSTEKGDLSSESTVSRIRTEHFPLTLESARPSHTSQYLCASSSGGAASPLHFGNGTRLTVT.

This clonotype was picked up a small number of times. The rearrangement links TRBV20-1 to TRBJ2-2; D remains ambiguous. Trimming shortened V by 8 bases and J by 3 bases, and 13 bases separated the two germline ends. CDR3 size: 13 residues. Germline CDR1 is DFQATT and CDR2 is SNEGSKA (reference sequence). The CDR3 is CSPLDVDTGELFF. DNA for the CDR3: TGCAGTCCCTTGGACGTTGACACCGGGGAGCTGTTTTTT.

The V and J genes are TRBV10-2 and TRBJ1-5; a weak D match, TRBD1 (5 bases). Germline-derived CDR1 and CDR2 are WSHSY and SAAADI. The CDR3 is 14 amino acids. V was shortened by 5 bases and J by 5 bases, with 13 bases between the two germline ends. As DNA, the CDR3 is TGCGCCAGCAGTACCACCTGGGGGGATCAGCCCCAGCATTTT. Protein product: CASSTTWGDQPQHF.

This chain uses TRBV7-3 with TRBJ1-6, with a weak D call TRBD1 (5 bases). Germline CDR1 is SGHTA and CDR2 is FQGTGA. This CDR3 has 14 amino acids. Trimming took off 2 bases at V and 6 bases at J, with 8 bases between the two ends. CDR3 in DNA: TGTGCCAGCAGCTTACCAAGGGGTAATTCACCCCTCCACTTT. This codes for CASSLPRGNSPLHF.

The CDR3: CASSDRLNYEQYF. The CDR3 nucleotides are TGTGCCAGCAGCGACCGTCTGAATTACGAGCAGTACTTC. V gene TRBV7-9 combines with J gene TRBJ2-7, with unresolved D. V gave up 5 bases and J gave up 4 bases, with 12 bases separating them. This CDR3 spans 13 amino acids. Germline V gives CDR1 SEHNR, CDR2 FQNEAQ (reference sequence).

This clonotype was detected only once. The chain combines TRBV28 with TRBJ2-1, with 10 positions matching TRBD2. J lost 6 bases, V lost 6 bases, and 14 bases had no gene match. The CDR3 is 17 amino acids. The germline gives CDR1 MDHEN, CDR2 SYDVKM. The CDR3 coding sequence is TGTGCCAGCAGCCCCCTCCCTTTACTAGCGGGATGCAATGAGCAGTTCTTC. Translated: CASSPLPLLAGCNEQFF.

V is TRBV7-6 and J is TRBJ1-2; TRBD1 matches at 7 bases. Trimming at V came to 6 bases and at J to 13 bases, leaving 11 bases not matched to a gene. The germline CDR1 and CDR2 sequences are SGHVS and FNYEAQ. This CDR3 has 12 amino acids. The CDR3, as DNA: TGTGCCAGCAGACGACTGCTACAGGGGACCACCTTC. The encoded protein is CASRRLLQGTTF. The full variable domain, rest sourced from reference TRBV7-6 and TRBJ1-2, is GAGVSQSPRYKVTKRGQDVALRCDPISGHVSLYWYRQALGQGPEFLTYFNYEAQQDKSGLPNDRFSAERPEGSISTLTIQRTEQRDSAMYRCASRRLLQGTTFGSGTRLTVV.

The rearrangement uses TRBV30 and TRBJ1-2; D is unclear. The CDR3 extends over 15 amino acids. Germline V gene data show CDR1 as GTSNPN and CDR2 as SVGIG (reference sequence). Trimming took off 2 bases at V and 6 bases at J, with 19 bases between the two ends. This chain's CDR3 is CAWSNGVGLVNGYTF. The CDR3 nucleotides read TGTGCCTGGAGTAACGGGGTAGGGCTTGTTAATGGCTACACCTTC.